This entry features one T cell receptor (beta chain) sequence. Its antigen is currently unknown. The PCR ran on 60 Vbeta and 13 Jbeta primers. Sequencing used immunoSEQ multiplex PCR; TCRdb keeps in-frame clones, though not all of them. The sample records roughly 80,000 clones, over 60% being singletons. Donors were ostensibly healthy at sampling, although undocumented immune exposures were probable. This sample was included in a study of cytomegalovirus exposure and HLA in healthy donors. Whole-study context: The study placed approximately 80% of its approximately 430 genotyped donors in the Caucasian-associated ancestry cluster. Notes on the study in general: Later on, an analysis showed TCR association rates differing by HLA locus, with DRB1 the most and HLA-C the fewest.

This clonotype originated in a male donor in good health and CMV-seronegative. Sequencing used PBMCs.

The CDR3 here is CASSQASSGGPGSYEQYF. Written as DNA, the CDR3 is TGTGCCAGCAGCCAAGCGAGTAGCGGGGGGCCCGGCTCCTACGAGCAGTACTTC. This chain connects TRBV4-2 to TRBJ2-5; 10 bases fit TRBD2. The J call is in doubt because the DNA end fits TRBJ2-7 better. CDR3 length: 18 residues. CDR1 and CDR2 (germline): LGHNA, YNFKEQ.